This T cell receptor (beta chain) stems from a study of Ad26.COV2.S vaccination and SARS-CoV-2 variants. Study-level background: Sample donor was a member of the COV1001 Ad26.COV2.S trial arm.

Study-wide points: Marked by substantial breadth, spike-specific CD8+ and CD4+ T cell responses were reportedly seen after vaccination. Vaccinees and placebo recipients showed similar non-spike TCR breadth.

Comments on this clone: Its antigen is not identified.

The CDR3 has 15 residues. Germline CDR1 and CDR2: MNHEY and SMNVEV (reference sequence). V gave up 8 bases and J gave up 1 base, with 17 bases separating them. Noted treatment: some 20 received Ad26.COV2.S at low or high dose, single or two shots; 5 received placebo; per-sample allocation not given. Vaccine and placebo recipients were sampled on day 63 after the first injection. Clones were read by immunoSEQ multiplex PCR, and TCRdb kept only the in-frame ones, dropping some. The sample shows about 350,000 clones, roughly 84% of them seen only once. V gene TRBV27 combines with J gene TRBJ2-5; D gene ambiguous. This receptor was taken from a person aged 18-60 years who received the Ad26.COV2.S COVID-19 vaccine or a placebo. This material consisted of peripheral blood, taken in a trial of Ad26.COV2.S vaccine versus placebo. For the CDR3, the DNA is TGTGCCAGCCGTGGTAACGGCCGGACCCAAGAGACCCAGTACTTC. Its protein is CASRGNGRTQETQYF.